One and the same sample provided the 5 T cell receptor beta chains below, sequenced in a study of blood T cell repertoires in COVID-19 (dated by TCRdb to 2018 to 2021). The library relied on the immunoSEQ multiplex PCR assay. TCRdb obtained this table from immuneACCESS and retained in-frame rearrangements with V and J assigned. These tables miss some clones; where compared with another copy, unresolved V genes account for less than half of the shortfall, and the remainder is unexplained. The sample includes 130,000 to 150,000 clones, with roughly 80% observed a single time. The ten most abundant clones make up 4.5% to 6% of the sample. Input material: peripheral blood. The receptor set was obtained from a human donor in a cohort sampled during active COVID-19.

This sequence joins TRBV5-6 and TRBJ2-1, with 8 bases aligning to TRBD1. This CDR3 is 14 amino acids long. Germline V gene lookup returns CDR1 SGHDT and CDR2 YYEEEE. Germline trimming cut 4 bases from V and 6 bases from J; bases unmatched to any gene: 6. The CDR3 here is CASSLSTGANEQFF. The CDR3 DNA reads TGTGCCAGCAGCCTATCGACAGGGGCCAATGAGCAGTTCTTC.

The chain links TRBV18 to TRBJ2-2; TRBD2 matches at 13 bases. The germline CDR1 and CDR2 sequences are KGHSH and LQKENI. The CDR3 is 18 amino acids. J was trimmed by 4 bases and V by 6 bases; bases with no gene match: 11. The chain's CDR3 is CASSRPRTSGRGTGELFF. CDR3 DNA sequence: TGTGCCAGCTCTCGCCCCCGGACTAGCGGGAGAGGCACCGGGGAGCTGTTTTTT.

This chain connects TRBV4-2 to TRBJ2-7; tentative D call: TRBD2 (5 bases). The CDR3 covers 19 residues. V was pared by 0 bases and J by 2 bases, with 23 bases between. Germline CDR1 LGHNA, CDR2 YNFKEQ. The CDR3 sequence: CASSQELSDGRTGPYEQYF. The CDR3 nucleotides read TGTGCCAGCAGCCAAGAATTAAGCGACGGGCGGACTGGTCCCTACGAGCAGTACTTC.

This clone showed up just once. In DNA form, the CDR3 reads TGTGCCAGCCGGGGGGTGGAGAGGCATTACGTC. Protein: CASRGVERHYV. This chain connects TRBV2 to TRBJ2-7; 7 nucleotides line up with TRBD2. The CDR3 loop spans 11 amino acids. In germline, CDR1 is SNHLY, CDR2 FYNNEI. The ends lost 8 bases at V and 13 bases at J; junction bases unmatched: 11.

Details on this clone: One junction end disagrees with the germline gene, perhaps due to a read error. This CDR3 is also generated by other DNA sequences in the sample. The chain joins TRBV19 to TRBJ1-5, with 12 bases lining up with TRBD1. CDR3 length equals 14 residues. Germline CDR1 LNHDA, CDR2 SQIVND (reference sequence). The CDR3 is CASSGTGGNQPQHF. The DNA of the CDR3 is TGTGCCAGTAGCGGGACAGGGGGCAACCAGCCCCAGCATTTT.